Below, 25 T cell receptor beta chains from the same sample are listed, as sequenced in a study of blood T cell repertoires in COVID-19. Clones were read by immunoSEQ multiplex PCR, and TCRdb kept only the in-frame ones, dropping some. Altogether about 250,000 clones are present, roughly 87% being singletons, with the ten largest covering approximately 3.3%. Sequenced: peripheral blood. These receptor sequences come from a man in his late teens or twenties with active or convalescent COVID-19.

This clone has a single count. This rearrangement joins TRBV9 to TRBJ2-7; a weak D match, TRBD2 (5 bases). Trimming cost V 0 bases and J 3 bases, with 10 bases left between them. This CDR3 region has 14 residues. Germline V CDR1 and CDR2: SGDLS, YYNGEE. CDR3 residues: CASSVGNGDYEQYF. In nucleotides, the CDR3 is TGTGCCAGCAGCGTAGGAAACGGGGACTACGAGCAGTACTTC.

The V gene is TRBV10-3, the J gene TRBJ2-1; TRBD2 aligns across 10 bases. Losses at the gene ends were 10 bases for V and 2 bases for J; bases not matched to a gene: 8. This CDR3 has 15 residues. Germline assignment: CDR1 ENHRY and CDR2 SYGVKD. CDR3: CATLEREGPYNEQFF. The CDR3 DNA reads as TGTGCCACCCTAGAGCGGGAGGGACCCTACAATGAGCAGTTCTTC.

This clone was observed a few times. V and J are TRBV7-9 and TRBJ2-2; D is uncertain. The CDR3 is 14 amino acids. The germline V and J ends were trimmed by 2 bases and 5 bases, with 9 bases remaining between them. The V gene's germline CDR1 is SEHNR and CDR2 FQNEAQ (reference sequence). The DNA of the CDR3 is TGTGCCAGCAGCTTACTAGGTGGGACCGGGGAGCTGTTTTTT. Translation gives CASSLLGGTGELFF.

This rearrangement joins TRBV18 to TRBJ1-5; TRBD1 might be the D (6 bases). There are 15 residues in the CDR3. From germline, CDR1 is KGHSH and CDR2 LQKENI. The V end was cut by 0 bases, the J end by 5 bases, with 11 bases between. The CDR3 coding sequence is TGTGCCAGCTCACCACCGGGGGGGCGCGATCAGCCCCAGCATTTT. This codes for CASSPPGGRDQPQHF.

CDR3 nucleotide sequence: TGTGCCAGTAGTAGTCCTCTAACCAGGGGTATGCAGCCCCAGCATTTT. Translating it yields CASSSPLTRGMQPQHF. The rearrangement links TRBV19 to TRBJ1-5; possible D gene TRBD1, 6 bases. This CDR3 has 16 residues. Germline assignment: CDR1 LNHDA and CDR2 SQIVND (reference sequence). Trimming removed 4 bases at V and 7 bases at J, with 20 bases between. The whole variable domain, remainder taken from reference TRBV19 and TRBJ1-5, is DGGITQSPKYLFRKEGQNVTLSCEQNLNHDAMYWYRQDPGQGLRLIYYSQIVNDFQKGDIAEGYSVSREKKESFPLTVTSAQKNPTAFYLCASSSPLTRGMQPQHFGDGTRLSIL.

There are a few counts of this clone. The chain has TRBV4-1 and TRBJ2-7, with D hard to call. The CDR3 loop spans 14 amino acids. Germline V CDR1 and CDR2: MGHRA, YSYEKL. V was shortened by 2 bases and J by 0 bases, with 8 bases between the two germline ends. The CDR3 coding sequence is TGCGCCAGCAGCCAAACCGACACCTCCTACGAGCAGTACTTC. Translation gives CASSQTDTSYEQYF.

The chain combines TRBV7-2 with TRBJ2-1; maybe TRBD2 (5 bases). CDR3 length equals 15 residues. Trimming took 2 bases from V and 5 from J, leaving 13 bases between them. Germline V gene sequence: CDR1 SGHTA, CDR2 FQGNSA. CDR3 sequence (DNA): TGTGCCAGCAGCTTACGATTCAGCGGAAACAATGAGCAGTTCTTC. Protein: CASSLRFSGNNEQFF.

The chain employs TRBV27 and TRBJ2-7, with D possibly matching TRBD2 (5 bases). Trimming left V 8 bases short and J 4 bases short, with 12 bases between. The CDR3 consists of 12 residues. Germline loops: CDR1 MNHEY, CDR2 SMNVEV (reference sequence). CDR3 sequence: CASGIRGYEQYF. CDR3 coding DNA: TGTGCCAGCGGCATTCGGGGTTACGAGCAGTACTTC.

This chain connects TRBV18 to TRBJ2-2, with D possibly TRBD2 on 6 matching bases. Trimming removed 2 bases at V and 6 bases at J, with 16 bases between. CDR1 KGHSH and CDR2 LQKENI come from the germline V gene. The CDR3 sequence is 16 residues long. CDR3 region: CASSPGLNRLPGELFF. CDR3 DNA: TGTGCCAGCTCACCAGGACTAAACAGGTTACCCGGGGAGCTGTTTTTT. Complete variable domain (other parts from reference TRBV18 and TRBJ2-2): NAGVMQNPRHLVRRRGQEARLRCSPMKGHSHVYWYRQLPEEGLKFMVYLQKENIIDESGMPKERFSAEFPKEGPSILRIQQVVRGDSAAYFCASSPGLNRLPGELFFGEGSRLTVL.

This clone occurred a few times. The chain joins TRBV6-5 to TRBJ1-1; D remains unclear. Germline V lookup: CDR1 MNHEY, CDR2 SVGAGI. V was trimmed by 8 bases and J by 4 bases, leaving 14 bases between them. This CDR3 is built from 13 residues. The CDR3 loop is CASLAPPGTEAFF. Here the CDR3 DNA reads TGTGCCAGCCTAGCCCCGCCCGGCACTGAAGCTTTCTTT.

This rearrangement joins TRBV3-1 (or the pseudogene TRBV3-2) to TRBJ2-7; a possible D gene is TRBD1 (5 bases). V dropped 4 bases and J dropped 7 bases, with 11 bases sitting between them. In germline, CDR1 is LGHDT, CDR2 YNNKEL (reference sequence). The CDR3 consists of 12 residues. The CDR3 DNA reads as TGTGCCAGCAGCCGAAGCGACAGAGAGCAGTACTTC. It translates to CASSRSDREQYF.

The rearrangement joins TRBV19 to TRBJ1-1; possible D gene TRBD1, 5 bases. The CDR3 sequence is 13 residues long. Germline CDR1 LNHDA, CDR2 SQIVND (reference sequence). In DNA form, the CDR3 reads TGTGCTATAAGCGACAGAGGGAACACTGAAGCTTTCTTT. This encodes CAISDRGNTEAFF.

The chain is built from TRBV19 and TRBJ2-7, with 8 positions matching TRBD1. After removal of 5 bases from V and 2 bases from J, the junction contained 5 bases not matched to a gene. The CDR3 is 14 amino acids. Germline V gene data show CDR1 as LNHDA and CDR2 as SQIVND (reference sequence). For the CDR3, the DNA is TGTGCCAGTAGTCTCACAGGGGGTCCCTACGAGCAGTACTTC. Amino acid sequence: CASSLTGGPYEQYF. Filled out from reference TRBV19 and TRBJ2-7, the complete variable domain reads DGGITQSPKYLFRKEGQNVTLSCEQNLNHDAMYWYRQDPGQGLRLIYYSQIVNDFQKGDIAEGYSVSREKKESFPLTVTSAQKNPTAFYLCASSLTGGPYEQYFGPGTRLTVT.

This clone was seen just once. The chain uses TRBV7-9 and TRBJ1-5; TRBD1 aligns across 7 bases. After removal of 4 bases from V and 0 bases from J, the junction contained 12 bases not matched to a gene. This CDR3 spans 18 amino acids. Germline V lookup: CDR1 SEHNR, CDR2 FQNEAQ (reference sequence). This CDR3 reads CASSSSLLGQFSNQPQHF. In nucleotides, the CDR3 is TGTGCCAGCAGCTCGAGCCTACTGGGACAGTTTAGCAATCAGCCCCAGCATTTT.

The rearrangement links TRBV9 to TRBJ2-3; D is perhaps TRBD1 (5 bases). Germline V lookup: CDR1 SGDLS, CDR2 YYNGEE. The CDR3 runs to 14 residues. Trimming pared 3 bases from V and 6 bases from J, leaving 14 bases between. CDR3 DNA sequence: TGTGCCAGCAGCGCCCAACAGGATCGCGATACGCAGTATTTT. Protein sequence: CASSAQQDRDTQYF. Together with reference TRBV9 and TRBJ2-3, the CDR3 gives the full variable domain: DSGVTQTPKHLITATGQRVTLRCSPRSGDLSVYWYQQSLDQGLQFLIQYYNGEERAKGNILERFSAQQFPDLHSELNLSSLELGDSALYFCASSAQQDRDTQYFGPGTRLTVL.

This chain links TRBV28 with TRBJ2-7; 7 bases fit TRBD2. The CDR3 is made up of 11 amino acids. The junction had 10 bases not matched to a gene; V was cut back by 11 bases and J by 9 bases. Germline V CDR1 and CDR2: MDHEN, SYDVKM. The CDR3 nucleotides are TGTGCCGCCGGAAGCTTAGCGGGGCAGTACTTC. Its protein product is CAAGSLAGQYF.

This sequence joins TRBV2 and TRBJ1-2; TRBD1 agrees at 11 bases. The CDR3 contains 18 residues. Trimming cost V 8 bases and J 4 bases; bases outside gene matches: 18. Looked up from germline, CDR1 is SNHLY and CDR2 is FYNNEI. The CDR3 here is CASPRRRDRGAVGYGYTF. Written as DNA, the CDR3 is TGTGCCAGCCCTCGCCGCCGGGACAGGGGGGCTGTTGGCTATGGCTACACCTTC.

The chain has TRBV18 and TRBJ1-5; TRBD1 matches at 8 bases. The CDR3 sequence is 13 residues long. The ends lost 8 bases at V and 5 bases at J; junction bases unmatched: 5. The germline V gene encodes CDR1 KGHSH and CDR2 LQKENI. Here the CDR3 reads CASRQGTDQPQHF. CDR3 coding DNA: TGTGCCAGCCGACAGGGGACCGATCAGCCCCAGCATTTT.

The sample holds a few counts of this clone. The rearrangement joins TRBV27 to TRBJ2-3; D perhaps matches TRBD2 (6 bases). Germline CDR1 reads MNHEY; CDR2 reads SMNVEV (reference sequence). Between the trimmed V and J ends, which lost 3 bases and 1 base, there was a span of 8 bases. The length of the CDR3 is 14 residues. Written as DNA, the CDR3 is TGTGCCAGCAGTTTTTGGGGGGGCACAGATACGCAGTATTTT. This encodes CASSFWGGTDTQYF.

The V call is TRBV3-1 (or the pseudogene TRBV3-2), the J call TRBJ2-1; 8 nucleotides line up with TRBD2. Germline assignment: CDR1 LGHDT and CDR2 YNNKEL (reference sequence). The CDR3 has 15 amino acids. The junction had 4 bases not matched to a gene; V was cut back by 5 bases and J by 1 base. The CDR3 sequence: CASSWRLASYNEQFF. For the CDR3, the DNA is TGTGCCAGCAGCTGGAGACTAGCGTCCTACAATGAGCAGTTCTTC.

The gene calls are TRBV7-2 and TRBJ1-6; 7 nucleotides line up with TRBD1. The V and J ends lost 6 bases and 9 bases, in that order; junction bases with no gene match: 11. Looked up from germline, CDR1 is SGHTA and CDR2 is FQGNSA. The CDR3 totals 15 residues. CDR3 nucleotide sequence: TGTGCCAGCAGTCGTACAGGGGTTAGGGCTTCACCCCTCCACTTT. Translating it yields CASSRTGVRASPLHF.

The chain links TRBV19 to TRBJ2-7; maybe TRBD1 (5 bases). The CDR3 covers 15 residues. V dropped 1 base and J dropped 0 bases, with 10 bases sitting between them. Germline CDR1 reads LNHDA; CDR2 reads SQIVND (reference sequence). CDR3 nucleotide sequence: TGTGCCAGTAGTATAGGACAGTCGAGCTCCTACGAGCAGTACTTC. This sequence encodes CASSIGQSSSYEQYF.

This chain joins TRBV25-1 and TRBJ1-1; maybe TRBD1 (5 bases). Germline CDR1 and CDR2: MGHDK and SYGVNS. The CDR3 is made up of 14 amino acids. V lost 5 bases, J lost 5 bases, and 15 bases lay in between. In DNA, the CDR3 is TGTGCCAGCAGTAGAGATGGCTCAGGGACTGAAGCTTTCTTT. Protein sequence: CASSRDGSGTEAFF.

The chain recombines TRBV6-2 or TRBV6-3 with TRBJ2-1; D possibly corresponds to TRBD2 (5 bases). The CDR3 totals 13 residues. CDR1 MNHEY and CDR2 SVGEGT come from the germline V gene. V was clipped by 2 bases and J by 9 bases, with 11 bases between them. CDR3 in amino acids: CASSYKGGPEQFF. The DNA of the CDR3 is TGTGCCAGCAGTTACAAAGGCGGGCCTGAGCAGTTCTTC.

The chain is built from TRBV30 and TRBJ1-4, with 7 bases lining up with TRBD1. Germline values: CDR1 GTSNPN, CDR2 SVGIG (reference sequence). The V gene end was trimmed by 4 bases and the J gene end by 4 bases; junction bases not matched to a gene: 9. The CDR3 length is 15 residues. CDR3 bases: TGTGCCTGGATGAGACCGGGACAGTTTAATGAAAAACTGTTTTTT. Translated, it gives CAWMRPGQFNEKLFF.